These T cell receptor beta chains were read from a single sample in a study of blood T cells in healthy people across ages. TCRdb re-analysed the 5' RACE reads in MiXCR, keeping a single row per CDR3 protein. The sample holds over a million distinct CDR3 sequences, around 39% seen once. Specimen: blood. These receptors all come from a woman younger than 30 in good health. Each CDR3 is given with its conserved first and last residue. The order of the fields is V gene, D gene, J gene, clone size, CDR3 protein, CDR3 DNA. D genes are given only for firm matches. Clone size is shown for a subset of rows, as once, few, many or a class of expanded clone.

TRBV6-5	-	TRBJ1-5	many	CASSQGGDQPQHF	TGTGCCAGCAGCCAAGGGGGGGATCAGCCCCAGCATTTT
TRBV24-1	-	TRBJ2-7	few	CATSDFSGEQYF	TGTGCCACCAGTGATTTCAGCGGCGAGCAGTACTTC
TRBV25-1	-	TRBJ2-7	-	CASSEGNAFQQYF	TGTGCCAGCAGTGAAGGCAATGCCTTTCAGCAGTACTTC
TRBV20-1	TRBD2	TRBJ2-7	few	CSASSGRGYEQYF	TGCAGTGCTTCTAGCGGGAGGGGGTACGAGCAGTACTTC
TRBV20-1	-	TRBJ2-7	few	CSAKWSGSFYEQYF	TGCAGTGCTAAGTGGAGTGGGAGTTTTTACGAGCAGTACTTC
TRBV27	TRBD1	TRBJ1-2	few	CASSLSPGQAYGYTF	TGTGCCAGCAGTTTATCGCCGGGACAGGCCTATGGCTACACCTTC
TRBV20-1	-	TRBJ2-7	-	CSARDRSSYNEQYF	TGCAGTGCGAGGGACCGTAGCTCCTACAATGAGCAGTACTTC
TRBV5-1	TRBD2	TRBJ2-1	-	CASSLASGENEQFF	TGCGCCAGCAGCTTGGCTAGCGGGGAAAATGAGCAGTTCTTC
TRBV14	-	TRBJ2-5	few	CASSQGLGGITQYF	TGTGCCAGCAGCCAAGGACTAGGGGGTATAACCCAGTACTTC
TRBV4-2	-	TRBJ2-2	-	CASSLAEVNTGELFF	TGTGCCAGCAGCCTGGCAGAGGTGAACACCGGGGAGCTGTTTTTT
TRBV4-1	-	TRBJ2-1	-	CASSQPRGAERETQFF	TGCGCCAGCAGCCAACCACGGGGGGCGGAACGAGAGACCCAGTTCTTC
TRBV11-1	-	TRBJ2-7	-	CASSPTGAGIYEQYF	TGTGCCAGCAGCCCTACGGGTGCAGGGATTTACGAGCAGTACTTC
TRBV4-2	TRBD2	TRBJ2-1	-	CASSQVNGGDNEQFF	TGTGCCAGCAGCCAAGTGAACGGGGGGGACAATGAGCAGTTCTTC
TRBV7-2	TRBD2	TRBJ2-7	-	CASSLAHASGSYEQYF	TGTGCCAGCAGCTTAGCCCACGCTAGCGGGAGCTACGAGCAGTACTTC
TRBV6-5	-	TRBJ1-3	-	CASSSPGGAAGNTIYF	TGTGCCAGCAGTTCCCCCGGTGGGGCCGCTGGAAACACCATATATTTT
TRBV27	TRBD2	TRBJ2-1	few	CATGLAGIYNEQFF	TGTGCCACCGGACTAGCGGGGATCTACAATGAGCAGTTCTTC
TRBV30	TRBD1	TRBJ1-3	-	CAWRDRGLSSGNTIYF	TGTGCCTGGCGGGACAGGGGATTGAGCTCTGGAAACACCATATATTTT
TRBV7-4	-	TRBJ1-2	-	CASTSPDSQYGYTF	TGTGCCAGCACGAGCCCGGACAGTCAGTATGGCTACACCTTC
TRBV7-2	TRBD2	TRBJ2-7	-	CASSLAPLTSGAYNEQYF	TGTGCCAGCAGCTTAGCTCCTCTTACTAGCGGGGCCTACAATGAGCAGTACTTC
TRBV5-5	TRBD1	TRBJ1-6	few	CASSLAGTENSPPHF	TGTGCCAGCAGCTTGGCCGGGACAGAGAATTCACCCCCCCACTTT
TRBV15	TRBD1	TRBJ2-4	few	CATRTGFGSDIQYF	TGTGCCACCAGGACAGGGTTTGGTAGTGACATTCAGTACTTC
TRBV28	-	TRBJ1-1	-	CATLGPGTLNTEAFF	TGTGCCACCTTAGGGCCCGGGACACTGAACACTGAAGCTTTCTTT
TRBV6-5	-	TRBJ1-2	-	CASSYADRGYGYTF	TGTGCCAGCAGTTACGCCGATCGGGGCTATGGCTACACCTTC
TRBV12-3/TRBV12-4	-	TRBJ2-1	few	CASSPSTPSASSYNEQFF	TGTGCCAGCAGCCCCTCGACCCCTTCGGCAAGCTCCTACAATGAGCAGTTCTTC
TRBV27	-	TRBJ1-1	many	CASSPRRNTEAFF	TGTGCCAGCAGTCCCCGACGGAACACTGAAGCTTTCTTT
TRBV7-6	-	TRBJ1-4	few	CASRRATNEKLFF	TGTGCCAGCAGGCGCGCAACTAATGAAAAACTGTTTTTT
TRBV4-1	-	TRBJ2-1	-	CASSQDDGGTETQFF	TGCGCCAGCAGCCAAGATGACGGAGGGACGGAGACCCAGTTCTTC
TRBV12-5	TRBD1	TRBJ2-3	few	CASGPRDRADTQYF	TGTGCTAGTGGCCCCCGAGACAGGGCAGATACGCAGTATTTT
TRBV5-1	-	TRBJ2-5	few	CASSSTPPGQQETQYF	TGCGCCAGCAGCTCAACCCCCCCCGGACAGCAAGAGACCCAGTACTTC
TRBV29-1	TRBD1	TRBJ1-1	few	CSVAIGTGMLFEAFF	TGCAGCGTTGCCATTGGGACAGGGATGCTATTTGAAGCTTTCTTT
TRBV11-2	-	TRBJ2-7	few	CASNKELTGQRYF	TGTGCCAGCAACAAAGAATTGACAGGCCAAAGGTACTTC
TRBV12-3/TRBV12-4	-	TRBJ1-2	-	CASSLGGLRGYTF	TGTGCCAGCAGCCTTGGGGGGCTGCGGGGCTACACCTTC
TRBV12-3/TRBV12-4	-	TRBJ2-5	-	CASSLAQTASNEQYF	TGTGCCAGCAGTTTAGCGCAAACCGCTTCCAATGAGCAGTACTTC
TRBV5-1	-	TRBJ1-2	-	CASSPQTDYYGYIF	TGCGCCAGCAGCCCCCAGACGGATTACTATGGCTACATCTTC
TRBV5-1	-	TRBJ1-4	-	CASSPFQTNEKLFF	TGCGCCAGCAGCCCCTTCCAAACTAATGAAAAACTGTTTTTT
TRBV11-2	-	TRBJ2-1	-	CASSAHHQDGQFF	TGTGCCAGCAGCGCACATCATCAGGACGGGCAGTTCTTC
TRBV20-1	-	TRBJ1-1	-	CSARFGTDTEAFF	TGCAGTGCTAGGTTCGGGACGGACACTGAAGCTTTCTTT
TRBV20-1	-	TRBJ1-2	few	CSARDTTNYGYTF	TGCAGTGCTCGGGACACGACTAACTATGGCTACACCTTC
TRBV4-1	-	TRBJ1-1	-	CASSQVIFGTEAFF	TGCGCCAGCAGCCAAGTCATATTCGGGACTGAAGCTTTCTTT
TRBV29-1	-	TRBJ2-5	-	CSVEGGAETQYF	TGCAGCGTTGAGGGGGGCGCGGAGACCCAGTACTTC
TRBV6-1	-	TRBJ1-2	-	CASRAGTNYGYTF	TGTGCCAGCAGAGCAGGGACGAACTATGGCTACACCTTC
TRBV5-1	TRBD2	TRBJ2-3	-	CASSLGGLAGPDTQYF	TGCGCCAGCAGCTTGGGGGGACTAGCGGGGCCAGATACGCAGTATTTT
TRBV27	TRBD2	TRBJ2-7	-	CASSLYAGGPYEQYF	TGTGCCAGCAGTTTATATGCGGGGGGGCCCTACGAGCAGTACTTC
TRBV6-5	-	TRBJ1-1	-	CASSYHNYSRGHRNTEAFF	TGTGCCAGCAGTTACCATAACTACTCCCGGGGACACAGGAACACTGAAGCTTTCTTT
TRBV20-1	-	TRBJ2-1	-	CSARRESNEQFF	TGCAGTGCTAGGAGGGAATCGAATGAGCAGTTCTTC
TRBV4-1	TRBD2	TRBJ2-7	few	CASSTGGLVAEQYF	TGCGCCAGCAGCACTGGAGGACTAGTAGCCGAGCAGTACTTC
TRBV20-1	TRBD1	TRBJ1-1	-	CGRQGASEAFF	TGCGGGAGACAGGGGGCATCTGAAGCTTTCTTT
TRBV6-1	-	TRBJ2-6	-	CASSDSHVEGANVLTF	TGTGCCAGCAGTGACTCCCACGTGGAGGGGGCCAACGTCCTGACTTTC
TRBV7-9	TRBD1	TRBJ1-2	many	CASSLAGQGDGYTF	TGTGCCAGCAGCTTAGCGGGACAGGGCGATGGCTACACCTTC
TRBV18	TRBD1	TRBJ2-5	few	CASSSGTGVYNEQYF	TGTGCCAGCTCATCCGGGACAGGGGTCTACAATGAGCAGTACTTC
TRBV29-1	-	TRBJ1-2	few	CSVEDGRAGYTF	TGCAGCGTTGAAGATGGCCGAGCGGGCTACACCTTC
TRBV12-3/TRBV12-4	-	TRBJ1-2	-	CASSPGTLVYGYIF	TGTGCCAGCAGTCCAGGGACACTTGTCTATGGCTACATCTTC